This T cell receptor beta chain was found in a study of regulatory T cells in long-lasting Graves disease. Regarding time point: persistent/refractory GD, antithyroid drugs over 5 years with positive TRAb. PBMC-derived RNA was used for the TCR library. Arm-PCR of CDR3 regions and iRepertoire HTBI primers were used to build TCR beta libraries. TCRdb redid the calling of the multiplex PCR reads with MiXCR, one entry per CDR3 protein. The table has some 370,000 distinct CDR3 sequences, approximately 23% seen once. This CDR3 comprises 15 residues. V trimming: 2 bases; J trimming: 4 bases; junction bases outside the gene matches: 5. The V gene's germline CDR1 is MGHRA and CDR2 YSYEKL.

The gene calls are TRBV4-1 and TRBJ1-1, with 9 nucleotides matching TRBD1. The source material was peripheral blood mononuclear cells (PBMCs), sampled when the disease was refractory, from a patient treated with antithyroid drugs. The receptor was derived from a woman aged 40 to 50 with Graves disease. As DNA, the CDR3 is TGCGCCAGCAGCCAAACAGGGGGCAAGATCACTGAAGCTTTCTTT. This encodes CASSQTGGKITEAFF.